This T cell receptor (beta chain) emerged from a study of blood T cell repertoires in COVID-19. Turning to the study itself: The United States, Italy and Spain provided the acute and convalescent COVID-19 samples. T cells, B-cell-depleted T cells, or PBMCs provided the cDNA or gDNA that served as material.

As originally analysed: Cell counts per sample came from amplifying reference gene primers. The repertoire was sequenced with immunoSEQ multiplex PCR; TCRdb's copy has only in-frame clones and lacks some. The V and J calls and clone size come from that table; D and trimming were worked out from the DNA. The sample lists some 40,000 clones, about four fifths occurring once. The receptor comes from a woman older than 75 with acute or convalescent COVID-19. Sample: peripheral blood.

The DNA of the CDR3 is TGTGCCAGCAACCCAGGACAGAGCTCCTACAATGAGCAGTTCTTC. Its protein product is CASNPGQSSYNEQFF. This sequence joins TRBV4-2 and TRBJ2-1, with D possibly TRBD1 on 6 matching bases. CDR1 is LGHNA, CDR2 YNFKEQ, per germline. There are 15 residues in the CDR3. V lost 7 bases and J 0 bases, leaving 13 bases between the germline ends.